In this sample, the clone carrying this T cell receptor (beta chain) turned up many times. This sample is part of a study of T cell repertoires in cytomegalovirus infection. TCRdb itself ran the reads through MiXCR, one entry per CDR3 protein. In the table there are 200,000 to 250,000 distinct CDR3 sequences, approximately 6.7% of which are singletons. The CDR3 consists of 13 residues. Germline lookup yields CDR1 DFQATT and CDR2 SNEGSKA (reference sequence). Trimming pared 0 bases from V and 8 bases from J, leaving 13 bases between. V and J are TRBV20-1 and TRBJ1-1; D unclear. The sequence was obtained from a human donor in good health (CMV status not recorded). Some clones in this sample may be carry-over from other donors' samples. The sequenced sample was PBMCs. The CDR3: CSARDLMREEAFF. CDR3 coding DNA: TGCAGTGCTAGAGATCTAATGAGGGAGGAAGCTTTCTTT.